This T cell receptor (beta chain) was documented in a study of response to subunit inactivated influenza vaccine. Study-level findings and limits: With each seasonal influenza vaccination, the authors suggested, few new T cells are recruited.

Germline trimming cut 2 bases from V and 5 bases from J; bases unmatched to any gene: 5. The CDR3 spans 15 residues. Looked up from germline, CDR1 is MNHEY and CDR2 is SVGEGT. About this clonotype: Its antigen is currently unknown.

MiXCR, applied by TCRdb to the RT-PCR reads, yields one record per CDR3 protein. Of about 700,000 distinct CDR3 sequences detected, roughly 14% appear once; the ten largest clones hold around 6.5%. The material sequenced was PBMCs from blood, taken around 15 days before vaccination. The sequence derives from a man between 50 and 59 years old who received an inactivated influenza vaccine. The chain carries TRBV6-2 or TRBV6-3 and TRBJ2-2; TRBD1 aligns across 7 bases. The CDR3 here is CASSYRQGRTGELFF. The CDR3 DNA follows: TGTGCCAGCAGTTACCGACAGGGCAGAACCGGGGAGCTGTTTTTT.